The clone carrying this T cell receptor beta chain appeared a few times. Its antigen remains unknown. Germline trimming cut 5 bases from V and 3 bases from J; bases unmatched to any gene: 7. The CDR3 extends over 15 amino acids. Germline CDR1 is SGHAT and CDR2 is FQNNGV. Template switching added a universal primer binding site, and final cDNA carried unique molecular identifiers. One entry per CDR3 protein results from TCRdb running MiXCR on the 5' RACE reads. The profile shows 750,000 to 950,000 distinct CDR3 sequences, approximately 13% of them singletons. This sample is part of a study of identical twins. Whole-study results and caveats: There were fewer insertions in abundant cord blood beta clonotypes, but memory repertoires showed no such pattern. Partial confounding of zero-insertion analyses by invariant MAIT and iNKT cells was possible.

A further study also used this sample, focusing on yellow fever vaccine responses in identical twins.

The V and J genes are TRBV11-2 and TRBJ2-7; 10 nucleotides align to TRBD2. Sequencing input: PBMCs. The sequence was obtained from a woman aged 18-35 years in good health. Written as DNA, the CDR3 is TGTGCCAGCAGCCTGCCTCTAGCGGGAGACTACGAGCAGTACTTC. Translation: CASSLPLAGDYEQYF.